This T cell receptor (beta chain) emerged from a study of cytomegalovirus exposure and HLA in healthy donors. Whole-study context: The early release's HLA-typed donors yielded approximately 82 million unique TCRs.

The study's findings and limits: Researchers counted approximately 160 TCR beta chains as cytomegalovirus-associated.

V gave up 5 bases and J gave up 4 bases; unmatched junction bases: 8. Germline V gene sequence: CDR1 SGHTA, CDR2 FQGNSA. CDR3 size: 16 residues. It was with 60 Vbeta and 13 Jbeta primers that the PCR ran. The method was immunoSEQ multiplex PCR; TCRdb's version includes in-frame clones alone and lacks a portion of them. The sample shows approximately 110,000 clones, less than 90% of them seen only once. In regard to this clone: Its antigen is not known.

There were likely unrecorded immune exposures, though donors were nominally healthy when sampled. The TCR comes from a man over 45 in good health and CMV-seronegative. Sequencing used PBMCs. The genes are TRBV7-2 and TRBJ2-7; 13 nucleotides agree with TRBD2. The CDR3 here is CASSVLGGLAGYEQYF. In DNA, the CDR3 is TGTGCCAGCAGCGTCCTAGGGGGACTAGCGGGATACGAGCAGTACTTC.